This TCR beta chain was identified in a study of identical twins. Study conclusions and caveats: Out-of-frame alpha sequences shared by twins were enriched for low generation probability.

Points on this clonotype: What it recognizes is unknown.

TCRdb reprocessed the 5' RACE reads via MiXCR and lists one record per CDR3 protein. The repertoire holds hundreds of thousands of distinct CDR3 sequences, roughly 6.6% seen once, with 1.6% in the top ten. V gave up 2 bases and J gave up 7 bases, with 11 bases separating them. There are 13 residues in the CDR3. From germline, CDR1 is MNHEY and CDR2 SVGAGI. These data were also reused for a study on yellow fever vaccine responses in identical twins. That source adds: Reportedly, twins' vaccine T cell responses looked partly convergent and partly personalized.

The chain links TRBV6-5 to TRBJ1-1; D remains ambiguous. The clonotype was recovered from a woman aged 18-30 years in good health. The specimen was PBMCs. The CDR3 DNA reads as TGTGCCAGCAGTTACGTAGGGTCGGATGAAGCTTTCTTT. Its protein product is CASSYVGSDEAFF.